This T cell receptor beta chain is drawn from a study of blood T cell repertoires in COVID-19. Study details: The study drew acute and convalescent COVID-19 samples from the United States, Italy and Spain. Sample material is recorded as cDNA or gDNA derived from T cells, B-cell-depleted T cells, or PBMCs.

As processed by the authors: Amplification from reference gene primers served as the basis for estimated nucleated cell counts. Data came from immunoSEQ multiplex PCR; TCRdb stores just in-frame clones and leaves some out. V and J calls and clone size are those listed in that table; D and trimming were worked out from the DNA. The sample yields 60,000 to 75,000 clones, more than 60% seen once. The TCR was taken from a woman in her 50s with acute or convalescent COVID-19. The sample was peripheral blood.

This CDR3 is CASSSSRTSPYEQYF. CDR3 sequence (DNA): TGTGCCAGCAGCTCAAGTCGGACTAGTCCCTACGAGCAGTACTTC. This rearrangement joins TRBV11-2 to TRBJ2-7; TRBD2 agrees at 7 bases. The CDR3 length is 15 residues. Germline V gene data show CDR1 as SGHAT and CDR2 as FQNNGV. Trimming took 4 bases from V and 2 from J; bases not matched to a gene: 8.